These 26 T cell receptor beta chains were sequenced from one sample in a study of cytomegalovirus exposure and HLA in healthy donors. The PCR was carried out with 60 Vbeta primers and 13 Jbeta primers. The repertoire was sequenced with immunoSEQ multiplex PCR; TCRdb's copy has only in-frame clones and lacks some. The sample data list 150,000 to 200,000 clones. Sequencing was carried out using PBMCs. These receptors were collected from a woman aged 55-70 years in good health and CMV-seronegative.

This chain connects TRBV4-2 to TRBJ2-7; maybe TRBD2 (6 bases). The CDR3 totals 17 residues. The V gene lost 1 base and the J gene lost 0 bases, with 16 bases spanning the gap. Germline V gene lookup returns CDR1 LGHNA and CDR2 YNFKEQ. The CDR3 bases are TGTGCCAGCAGCCAAGGCCTTCGCGGGGAGCCCTCCTACGAGCAGTACTTC. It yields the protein CASSQGLRGEPSYEQYF.

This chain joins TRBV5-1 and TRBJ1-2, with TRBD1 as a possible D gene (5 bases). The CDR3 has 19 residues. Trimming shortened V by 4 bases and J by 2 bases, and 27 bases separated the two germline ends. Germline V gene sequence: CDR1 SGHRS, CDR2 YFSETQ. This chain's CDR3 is CASSQPQGAVSYANYGYTF. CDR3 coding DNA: TGCGCCAGCAGCCAACCTCAAGGGGCGGTCTCATACGCCAACTATGGCTACACCTTC.

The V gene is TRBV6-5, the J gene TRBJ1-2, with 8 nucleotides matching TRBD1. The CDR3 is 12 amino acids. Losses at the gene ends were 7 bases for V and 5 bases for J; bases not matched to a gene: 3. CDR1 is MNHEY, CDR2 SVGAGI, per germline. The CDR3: CASKNRGYGYTF. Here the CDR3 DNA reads TGTGCCAGCAAGAACAGGGGGTATGGCTACACCTTC.

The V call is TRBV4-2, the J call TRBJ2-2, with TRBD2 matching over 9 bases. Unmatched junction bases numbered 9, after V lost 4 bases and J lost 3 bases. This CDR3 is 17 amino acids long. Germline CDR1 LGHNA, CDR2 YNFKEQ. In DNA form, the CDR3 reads TGTGCCAGCAGCCCGGGTATGCTAGCGGGGCACACCGGGGAGCTGTTTTTT. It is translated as CASSPGMLAGHTGELFF.

CDR3: CASSGSLIYEQYF. The CDR3 DNA is TGTGCCAGCAGCGGGAGTCTTATCTACGAGCAGTACTTC. The rearrangement links TRBV27 to TRBJ2-7, with D tentatively TRBD2 (6 bases). CDR1 and CDR2 (germline): MNHEY, SMNVEV (reference sequence). This CDR3 is 13 amino acids long. The V gene lost 6 bases and the J gene lost 3 bases, with 12 bases spanning the gap.

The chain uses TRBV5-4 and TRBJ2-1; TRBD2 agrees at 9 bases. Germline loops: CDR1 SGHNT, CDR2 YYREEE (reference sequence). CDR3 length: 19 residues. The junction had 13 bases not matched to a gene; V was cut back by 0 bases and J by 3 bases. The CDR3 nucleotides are TGTGCCAGCAGCTTGGCCCGGCTAGCGGGGAGACCCGACTACAATGAGCAGTTCTTC. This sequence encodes CASSLARLAGRPDYNEQFF.

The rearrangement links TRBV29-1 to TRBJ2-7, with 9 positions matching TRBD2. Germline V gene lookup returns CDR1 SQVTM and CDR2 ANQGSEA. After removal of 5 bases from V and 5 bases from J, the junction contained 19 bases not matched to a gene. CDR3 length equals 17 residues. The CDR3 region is CSVPGEPSGAKGNEQYF. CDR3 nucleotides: TGCAGCGTTCCCGGGGAGCCTAGCGGGGCAAAGGGAAACGAGCAGTACTTC.

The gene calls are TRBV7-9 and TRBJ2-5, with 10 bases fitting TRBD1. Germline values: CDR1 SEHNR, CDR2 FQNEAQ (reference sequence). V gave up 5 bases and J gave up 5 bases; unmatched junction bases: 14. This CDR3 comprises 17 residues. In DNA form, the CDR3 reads TGTGCCAGCAGCACAACCTCCGGGACAGGGGCGGCGGAGACCCAGTACTTC. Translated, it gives CASSTTSGTGAAETQYF.

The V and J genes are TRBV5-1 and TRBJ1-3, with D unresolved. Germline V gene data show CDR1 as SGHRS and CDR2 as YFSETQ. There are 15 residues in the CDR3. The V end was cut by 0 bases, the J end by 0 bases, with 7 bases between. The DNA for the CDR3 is TGCGCCAGCAGCTTGGGAGGGAACTCTGGAAACACCATATATTTT. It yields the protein CASSLGGNSGNTIYF.

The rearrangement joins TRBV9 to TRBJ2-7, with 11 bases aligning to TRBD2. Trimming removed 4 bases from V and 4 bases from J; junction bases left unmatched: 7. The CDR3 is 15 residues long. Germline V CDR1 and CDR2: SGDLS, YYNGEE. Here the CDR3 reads CASSPSGRLSYEQYF. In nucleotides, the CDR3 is TGTGCCAGCAGCCCTAGCGGGAGGCTCTCGTACGAGCAGTACTTC.

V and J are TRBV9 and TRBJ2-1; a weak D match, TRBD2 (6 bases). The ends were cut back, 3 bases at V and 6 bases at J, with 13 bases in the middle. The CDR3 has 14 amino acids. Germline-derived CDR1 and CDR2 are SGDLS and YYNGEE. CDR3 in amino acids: CASSEWTKGNEQFF. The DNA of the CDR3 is TGTGCCAGCAGCGAATGGACTAAAGGCAATGAGCAGTTCTTC.

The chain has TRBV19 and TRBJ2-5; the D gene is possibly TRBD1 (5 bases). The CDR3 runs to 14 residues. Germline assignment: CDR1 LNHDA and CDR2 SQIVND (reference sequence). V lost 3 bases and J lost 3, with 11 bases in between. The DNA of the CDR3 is TGTGCCAGTAGTATCTTCGGCAGGGAAGAGACCCAGTACTTC. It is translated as CASSIFGREETQYF. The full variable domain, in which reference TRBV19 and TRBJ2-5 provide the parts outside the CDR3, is DGGITQSPKYLFRKEGQNVTLSCEQNLNHDAMYWYRQDPGQGLRLIYYSQIVNDFQKGDIAEGYSVSREKKESFPLTVTSAQKNPTAFYLCASSIFGREETQYFGPGTRLLVL.

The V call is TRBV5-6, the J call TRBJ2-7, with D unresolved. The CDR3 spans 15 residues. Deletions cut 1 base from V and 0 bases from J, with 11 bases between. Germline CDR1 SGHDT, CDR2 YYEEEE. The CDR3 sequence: CASSLYLSRSYEQYF. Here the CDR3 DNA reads TGTGCCAGCAGCTTGTATCTTAGCCGCTCCTACGAGCAGTACTTC.

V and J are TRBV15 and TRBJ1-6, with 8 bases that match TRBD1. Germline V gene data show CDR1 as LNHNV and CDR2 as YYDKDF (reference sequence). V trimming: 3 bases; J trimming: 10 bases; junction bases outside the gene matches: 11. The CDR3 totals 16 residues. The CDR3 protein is CATSSPGQGKGSPLHF. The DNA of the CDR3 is TGTGCCACCAGCAGCCCAGGACAGGGAAAAGGCTCACCCCTCCACTTT. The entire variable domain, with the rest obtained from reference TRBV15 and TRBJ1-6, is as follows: DAMVIQNPRYQVTQFGKPVTLSCSQTLNHNVMYWYQQKSSQAPKLLFHYYDKDFNNEADTPDNFQSRRPNTSFCFLDIRSPGLGDTAMYLCATSSPGQGKGSPLHFGNGTRLTVT.

The CDR3 DNA reads as TGCGCCAGCAGTCCACCGGTTGGACAGGGGATCTATGGCTACACCTTC. Translating it yields CASSPPVGQGIYGYTF. The chain is built from TRBV5-1 and TRBJ1-2; 9 bases map to TRBD1. The CDR3 has 16 residues. Germline CDR1 SGHRS, CDR2 YFSETQ. Trimming cost V 5 bases and J 4 bases; bases outside gene matches: 12.

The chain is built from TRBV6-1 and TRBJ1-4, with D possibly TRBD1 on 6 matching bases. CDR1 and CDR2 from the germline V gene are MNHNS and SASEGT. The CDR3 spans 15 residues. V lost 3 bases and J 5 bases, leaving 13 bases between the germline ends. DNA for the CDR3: TGTGCCAGCAGTGACAGGGGATTCCTAAATGAAAAACTGTTTTTT. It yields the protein CASSDRGFLNEKLFF.

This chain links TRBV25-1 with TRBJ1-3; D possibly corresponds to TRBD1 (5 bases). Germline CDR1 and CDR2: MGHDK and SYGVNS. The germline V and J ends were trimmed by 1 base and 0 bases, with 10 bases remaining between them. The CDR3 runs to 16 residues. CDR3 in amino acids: CASSELRGRSGNTIYF. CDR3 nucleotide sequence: TGTGCCAGCAGTGAATTGCGGGGACGCTCTGGAAACACCATATATTTT.

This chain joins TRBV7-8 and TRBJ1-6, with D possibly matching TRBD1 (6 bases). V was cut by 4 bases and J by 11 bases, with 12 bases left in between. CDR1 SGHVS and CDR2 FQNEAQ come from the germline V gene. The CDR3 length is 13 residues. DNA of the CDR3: TGTGCCAGCAGCTCCCTGCAGGGGACACCCCTCCACTTT. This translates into CASSSLQGTPLHF.

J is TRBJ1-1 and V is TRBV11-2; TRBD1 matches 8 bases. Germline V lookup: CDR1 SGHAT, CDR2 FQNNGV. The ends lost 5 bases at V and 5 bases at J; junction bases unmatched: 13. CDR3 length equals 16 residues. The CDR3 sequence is CASSPGAAGGRTEAFF. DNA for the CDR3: TGTGCCAGCAGCCCAGGGGCGGCAGGGGGCCGAACTGAAGCTTTCTTT.

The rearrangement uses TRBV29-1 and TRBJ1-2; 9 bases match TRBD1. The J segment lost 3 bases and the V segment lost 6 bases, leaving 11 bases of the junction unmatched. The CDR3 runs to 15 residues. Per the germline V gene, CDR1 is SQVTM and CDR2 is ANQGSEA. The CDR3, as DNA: TGCAGCGTACCCACCGGGACAGGGCGTGACTATGGCTACACCTTC. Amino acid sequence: CSVPTGTGRDYGYTF. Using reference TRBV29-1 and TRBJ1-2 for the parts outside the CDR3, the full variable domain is SAVISQKPSRDICQRGTSLTIQCQVDSQVTMMFWYRQQPGQSLTLIATANQGSEATYESGFVIDKFPISRPNLTFSTLTVSNMSPEDSSIYLCSVPTGTGRDYGYTFGSGTRLTVV.

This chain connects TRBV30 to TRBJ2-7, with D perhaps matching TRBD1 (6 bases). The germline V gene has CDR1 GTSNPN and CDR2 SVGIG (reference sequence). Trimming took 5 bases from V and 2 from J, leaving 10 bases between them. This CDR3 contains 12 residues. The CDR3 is CAWGDNTYEQYF. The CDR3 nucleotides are TGTGCCTGGGGGGACAACACCTACGAGCAGTACTTC.

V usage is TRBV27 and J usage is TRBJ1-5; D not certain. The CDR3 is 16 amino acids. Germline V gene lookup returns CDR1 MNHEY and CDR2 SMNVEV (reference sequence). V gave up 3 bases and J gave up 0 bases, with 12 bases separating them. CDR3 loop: CASSFRWADSNQPQHF. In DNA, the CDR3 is TGTGCCAGCAGTTTTCGGTGGGCAGATAGCAATCAGCCCCAGCATTTT.

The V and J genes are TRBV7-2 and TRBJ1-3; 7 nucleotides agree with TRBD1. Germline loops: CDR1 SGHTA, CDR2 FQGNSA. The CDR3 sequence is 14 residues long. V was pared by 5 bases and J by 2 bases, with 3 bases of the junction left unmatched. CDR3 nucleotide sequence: TGTGCCAGCAGCCCCGGGACAGCTGGAAACACCATATATTTT. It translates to CASSPGTAGNTIYF.

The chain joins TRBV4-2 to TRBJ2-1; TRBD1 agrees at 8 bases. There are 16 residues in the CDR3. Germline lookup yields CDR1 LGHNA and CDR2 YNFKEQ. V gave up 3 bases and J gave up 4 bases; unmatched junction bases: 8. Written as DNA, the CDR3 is TGTGCCAGCAGCCAGATCCGGACAGGGATTTACAATGAGCAGTTCTTC. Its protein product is CASSQIRTGIYNEQFF.

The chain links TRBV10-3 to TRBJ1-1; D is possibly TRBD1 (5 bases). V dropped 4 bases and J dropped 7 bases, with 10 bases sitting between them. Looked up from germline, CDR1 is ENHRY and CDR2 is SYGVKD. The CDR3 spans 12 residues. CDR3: CAISGTQNEAFF. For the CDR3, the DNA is TGTGCCATCAGTGGGACACAAAATGAAGCTTTCTTT.

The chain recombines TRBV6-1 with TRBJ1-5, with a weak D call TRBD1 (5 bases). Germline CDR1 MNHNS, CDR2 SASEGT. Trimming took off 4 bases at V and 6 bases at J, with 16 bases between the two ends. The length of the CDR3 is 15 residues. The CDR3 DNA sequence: TGTGCCAGCAGTGCCCCTGGGGCGCGGGGTCAGCCCCAGCATTTT. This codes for CASSAPGARGQPQHF.